This TCR beta chain came from a study of cytomegalovirus exposure and HLA in healthy donors. CDR3 size: 13 residues. CDR1 SNHLY and CDR2 FYNNEI come from the germline V gene. With 1 base removed from V and 7 bases from J, the gap between germline ends came to 7 bases. Study conclusions and caveats: It was assumed in the presence/absence analyses that sequencing depth was roughly uniform across donors. Earlier results showed most TCR beta V segments being productive about 90% or about 30% of the time. Several of the most significant clusters were apparently associated with common viral pathogens in a later analysis. Immune exposure data for these donors was limited to CMV serostatus.

Primers for the PCR totalled 60 Vbeta and 13 Jbeta. Using immunoSEQ multiplex PCR, the repertoire was profiled, and TCRdb retains in-frame clones only, with some absent. The sample comprises around 200,000 clones, about 77% of which are singletons, and approximately 4.6% rests with the top ten. In regard to this clone: Its specificity is not known.

The source of this sequence is a man in his thirties or forties in good health and CMV-seropositive. V and J are TRBV2 and TRBJ2-2; the D is unclear. The material sequenced was PBMCs. The CDR3 region has the DNA TGTGCCAGCAGTGAAGGGAGTGGCGGGGAGCTGTTTTTT. Translating it yields CASSEGSGGELFF.